The entry that follows covers one TCR beta chain sequence. Its antigen is currently unknown. Germline assignment: CDR1 GTSNPN and CDR2 SVGIG (reference sequence). V was cut by 5 bases and J by 4 bases, with 15 bases left in between. The CDR3 runs to 13 residues. The sample comes from a study of T cell responses to AZD1222 COVID-19 vaccine. Study observations and caveats: Recipients of AZD1222 seropositive at baseline numbered only 5 to 7. Regions 160-218 and 743-854 dominated among vaccine-associated CD4 TCRs spanning spike. Among the donors, most were white British and more were female, and clonal diversity was possibly underestimated. Only after the peak T cell response were repertoires sampled.

Sequencing was performed with immunoSEQ multiplex PCR; in TCRdb, only in-frame clones are kept and a portion is missing. The top ten clones hold roughly 14% of a sample with tens of thousands of clones, 80% to 90% of them seen once. Specimen: peripheral blood, collected on day 0 of AZD1222 vaccination. This receptor was taken from an adult in good health. The chain is built from TRBV30 and TRBJ2-7; D gene unclear. The CDR3 sequence is CAWGFAAGYEQYF. The CDR3, as DNA: TGTGCCTGGGGATTCGCGGCCGGGTACGAGCAGTACTTC.